This is a list of T cell receptor beta chains from one sample in a study of glioma-infiltrating T cells. TCRdb reprocessed the multiplex PCR reads with MiXCR, giving one entry per CDR3 protein. The sample has 150,000 to 200,000 distinct CDR3 sequences, 43% seen once. Sequencing was performed on glioma tissue, nonneoplastic brain tissue, or PBMCs (not recorded which). These TCRs come from a human donor with low-grade glioma or glioblastoma, undergoing nonglioma brain surgery, or in good health (not recorded which). CDR3s include the opening cysteine and the closing phenylalanine or tryptophan. D genes are given only for firm matches. Expanded clones are given a class, and other clones once, few, many or no size at all.

CDR3nt | CDR3aa | v_gene | d_gene | abundance | j_gene
TGTGCCAGCAGTGAAATGACTAGCGGCACCGGGGAGCTGTTTTTT | CASSEMTSGTGELFF | TRBV6-1 | TRBD2 | many | TRBJ2-2
TGTGCCAGCAGAGCCCCTCCGGGACAGGGACGGTACCAGCAGTACTTC | CASRAPPGQGRYQQYF | TRBV2 | TRBD1 | . | TRBJ2-7
TGTGCCAGACAAGGGTCCGATAATGAAAAACTGTTTTTT | CARQGSDNEKLFF | TRBV28 | . | . | TRBJ1-4
TGTGCCAGCAGGGAGACCGCCGGACCCCTCCACTTT | CASRETAGPLHF | TRBV2 | . | . | TRBJ1-6
TGTGCCAGCGCCGATTTCGACGAGCAGTACTTC | CASADFDEQYF | TRBV2 | . | . | TRBJ2-7
TGTGCCAGCAGTACCTTGGGTAGCGGGATGGATGAGCAGTTCTTC | CASSTLGSGMDEQFF | TRBV11-2 | TRBD2 | . | TRBJ2-1
TGTGCCAGCAGTTTCGGGGACAGGGAGTTCTTC | CASSFGDREFF | TRBV2 | TRBD1 | few | TRBJ2-1
TGCAGTGCTACGACAGGGTTGGATGAGCAGTTCTTC | CSATTGLDEQFF | TRBV20-1 | TRBD1 | many | TRBJ2-1
TGTGCCAGCAGCCAAGCCAGGGTCCGCACAGATACGCAGTATTTT | CASSQARVRTDTQYF | TRBV14 | . | few | TRBJ2-3
TGTGCCAGCAGGGGCGTCAGGGACTCACCCCTCCACTTT | CASRGVRDSPLHF | TRBV6-1 | . | many | TRBJ1-6
TGTGCCAGCAGCCCCAAAGGGACCGGGACAACCGATACGCAGTATTTT | CASSPKGTGTTDTQYF | TRBV14 | . | few | TRBJ2-3
TGTGCCGGCACTAGCGGGAGACAGACAGATACGCAGTATTTT | CAGTSGRQTDTQYF | TRBV11-2 | TRBD2 | . | TRBJ2-3
TGTGCCAGCAGTTCCAGGGTAACCTATAATTCACCCCTCCACTTT | CASSSRVTYNSPLHF | TRBV28 | . | many | TRBJ1-6
TGTGCCAGCAAGGCCGGGACAGGGAGCTCCTACGAGCAGTACTTC | CASKAGTGSSYEQYF | TRBV2 | TRBD1 | few | TRBJ2-7
TGCAGTGCTAGAGGAGGGGGCGAGGTAGATACGCAGTATTTT | CSARGGGEVDTQYF | TRBV20-1 | TRBD1 | many | TRBJ2-3
TGTGCCACCAGTGATGGGGCCTTGAACCTCACACAGTACTTC | CATSDGALNLTQYF | TRBV24-1 | . | . | TRBJ2-5
TGTGCCAGCAGATCCGGGACTAGCAGCGGGTTC | CASRSGTSSGF | TRBV28 | TRBD2 | . | TRBJ2-1
TGTGCCAGCAGTTTCGGGCCCTCGGGGGCCAACGTCCTGACTTTC | CASSFGPSGANVLTF | TRBV12-3/TRBV12-4 | . | few | TRBJ2-6
TGTGCCAGCAGTCCCTCGACAGGGTGGACGGGTCAGCCCCAGCATTTT | CASSPSTGWTGQPQHF | TRBV7-9 | TRBD1 | . | TRBJ1-5
TGCAGTGCTAGTCAGGGGGCATTGCCAGATACGCAGTATTTT | CSASQGALPDTQYF | TRBV20-1 | TRBD1 | many | TRBJ2-3
TGCAGCGTTGAAGTCCAGTTACAGGTCACTGAAGCTTTCTTT | CSVEVQLQVTEAFF | TRBV29-1 | . | . | TRBJ1-1
TGCAGCGTTGTATGGGGGACCAACTACGAGCAGTACTTC | CSVVWGTNYEQYF | TRBV29-1 | . | . | TRBJ2-7
TGTGCCAGCAGTTTAAGCCGGGACGCGGGGCCTGAAGCTTTCTTT | CASSLSRDAGPEAFF | TRBV12-3/TRBV12-4 | . | few | TRBJ1-1
TGTGCCAGTAGTACGGACAGGAATCATCCCCAGCATTTT | CASSTDRNHPQHF | TRBV19 | TRBD1 | . | TRBJ1-5
TGTGCCAGCACTCGAGCCGTTATTAATGAAAAACTGTTTTTT | CASTRAVINEKLFF | TRBV5-5 | . | . | TRBJ1-4
TGTGCCAGCAGTGCTGACAGAGCTGGGGCCAACGTCCTGACTTTC | CASSADRAGANVLTF | TRBV2 | . | few | TRBJ2-6
TGTGCCAGCAGCTTAGATTGGGACGGTAGAGATGAAAAAATGTTTTTT | CASSLDWDGRDEKMFF | TRBV7-9 | . | . | TRBJ1-4
TGTGCCAGCAGTTTCGGGGTTATCGAGCAGTACTTC | CASSFGVIEQYF | TRBV12-3/TRBV12-4 | . | . | TRBJ2-7
TGTGCCAGCAGTGAATTTTTCGGCGGGATGTCAGATACACAGTATTTT | CASSEFFGGMSDTQYF | TRBV25-1 | . | . | TRBJ2-3
TGTGCCAGCAGTAGTGACCCGCCAGAGGGTACGCAGTATTTT | CASSSDPPEGTQYF | TRBV7-2 | . | many | TRBJ2-3
TGTGCCAGCAGTTTCGGATGGCAGGGCGACACTGAAGCTTTCTTT | CASSFGWQGDTEAFF | TRBV12-3/TRBV12-4 | . | . | TRBJ1-1
TGTGCCAGCTCAACGCAGGGGGCTTACTACAATGAGCAGTTCTTC | CASSTQGAYYNEQFF | TRBV18 | TRBD1 | . | TRBJ2-1
TGTGCCAGCAGCGACAGGGGCTTCTCCTACGAGCAGTACTTC | CASSDRGFSYEQYF | TRBV7-8 | TRBD1 | few | TRBJ2-7
TGCGCCAGCAGTCTGGACAGATCGAACACTGAAGCTTTCTTT | CASSLDRSNTEAFF | TRBV10-1 | . | . | TRBJ1-1
TGTGCCAGTAAAGGGGGAGGGTCCTACGAGCAGTACTTC | CASKGGGSYEQYF | TRBV19 | . | . | TRBJ2-7
TGTGCCACCAGCATTCAGGGCTCCTCTGGAAACACCATATATTTT | CATSIQGSSGNTIYF | TRBV15 | . | many | TRBJ1-3
TGTGCCAGCAGCCCGTTTAAGGGGGGGACAGCTCCCTATGGCTACACCTTC | CASSPFKGGTAPYGYTF | TRBV3-1 | TRBD1 | . | TRBJ1-2
TGCAGCGTTGGGGCTAGCGCTGCAGATACGCAGTATTTT | CSVGASAADTQYF | TRBV29-1 | . | . | TRBJ2-3
TGCAGTTCTAAAAGAATCCTCTCCCCCCGTGAGCAGTTCTTC | CSSKRILSPREQFF | TRBV20-1 | . | many | TRBJ2-1
TGCGCCAGCAGCCAAGTACCCAAAGGCAGGGATTATGGCTACACCTTC | CASSQVPKGRDYGYTF | TRBV4-1 | . | few | TRBJ1-2
TGTGCCAGCACCGCCAATCGGGAAGGGTCTGAAGCTTTCTTT | CASTANREGSEAFF | TRBV6-1 | . | many | TRBJ1-1
TGCAGTGCAAGACGGAGCGACAGGGGCACCGGGGAGCTGTTTTTT | CSARRSDRGTGELFF | TRBV20-1 | TRBD1 | . | TRBJ2-2
TGCAGTGCTAGAGACTGGGACGAGCAGTACTTC | CSARDWDEQYF | TRBV20-1 | . | many | TRBJ2-7
TGTGCCAGCAGGCCCGCAGGGGGCGGAACAGCCTACGAGCAGTACTTC | CASRPAGGGTAYEQYF | TRBV6-5 | TRBD1 | few | TRBJ2-7
TGTGCCACCAGTGATAAACCCGCGAGTGGCTACACCTTC | CATSDKPASGYTF | TRBV24-1 | . | few | TRBJ1-2
TGTGCCAGCAGGAGCCAAAAGAGGGACAGGGCTGGAGAGCAGTACTTC | CASRSQKRDRAGEQYF | TRBV5-4 | TRBD1 | many | TRBJ2-7
TGTGCCAGCAGCCCGTCATGGGTTAATAATGAAAAACTGTTTTTT | CASSPSWVNNEKLFF | TRBV6-1 | . | many | TRBJ1-4